These 32 T cell receptor beta chains were all obtained from the same sample, sequenced in a study of OX40 agonist ivuxolimab in advanced cancers. Method: immunoSEQ multiplex PCR; TCRdb's copy keeps in-frame clones and lacks some. The repertoire consists of 65,000 to 90,000 clones, with approximately 83% occurring once and the leading ten covering approximately 5.1%. Specimen: CD4+ or CD8+ T cells sorted from blood, collected in a trial of the OX40 agonist ivuxolimab. These receptors all stem from an adult with an advanced solid tumor such as melanoma, head and neck, liver or kidney cancer.

The chain combines TRBV4-3 with TRBJ2-3, with 10 bases lining up with TRBD2. The germline V gene has CDR1 LGHNA and CDR2 YSLEER. This CDR3 is built from 18 residues. The trim removed 0 bases at V and 4 bases at J, leaving 10 bases unmatched. CDR3 region: CASSQDGASGGLPDTQYF. CDR3 in DNA: TGCGCCAGCAGCCAAGATGGGGCTAGCGGGGGCCTGCCAGATACGCAGTATTTT.

The chain couples TRBV7-9 to TRBJ2-7; TRBD2 matches at 7 bases. The germline V gene has CDR1 SEHNR and CDR2 FQNEAQ (reference sequence). The CDR3 length is 15 residues. J gave up 2 bases and V 4 bases, and 8 bases lay outside the gene matches. In DNA form, the CDR3 reads TGTGCCAGCAGCTCGACGACTAGCCCTGCCTACGAGCAGTACTTC. Translation: CASSSTTSPAYEQYF.

This sequence joins TRBV7-8 and TRBJ2-7; D not resolved. Trimming removed 1 base from V and 3 bases from J, with 10 bases in between. The CDR3 covers 14 residues. CDR1 and CDR2 (germline): SGHVS, FQNEAQ. CDR3 loop: CASSLVPAGYEQYF. For the CDR3, the DNA is TGTGCCAGCAGCTTAGTTCCAGCCGGCTACGAGCAGTACTTC.

This clone was observed once. The chain carries TRBV5-1 and TRBJ2-2, with 16 positions matching TRBD2. Germline V gene lookup returns CDR1 SGHRS and CDR2 YFSETQ. The CDR3 is made up of 19 amino acids. Trimming took 1 base from V and 5 from J; bases not matched to a gene: 8. CDR3 in DNA: TGCGCCAGCAGCTTGCCTGGGACTAGCGGGAGGGCCCGGACCGGGGAGCTGTTTTTT. This sequence encodes CASSLPGTSGRARTGELFF.

The chain carries TRBV4-2 and TRBJ2-5; D is uncertain. The V and J ends lost 4 bases and 5 bases respectively, with 23 bases between them. This CDR3 comprises 17 residues. Germline V gives CDR1 LGHNA, CDR2 YNFKEQ. For the CDR3, the DNA is TGTGCCAGCAGCCCCGGAAGTGAAGGGCCGAGCTGGGAGACCCAGTACTTC. Residues: CASSPGSEGPSWETQYF.

The chain recombines TRBV23-1 with TRBJ2-3; TRBD2 matches at 11 bases. TRBV23-1 is classed as an ORF, of uncertain function. V lost 3 bases and J lost 2; bases outside the gene matches: 13. CDR3 size: 19 residues. The CDR3 nucleotides read TGCGCCAGCAGTCACCTCTCGCTCGGGACTAGCGGCACCACAGATACGCAGTATTTT. This gives the protein CASSHLSLGTSGTTDTQYF.

This clone occurred a few times. The CDR3 DNA reads as TGTGCCAGCAGCCCGACCGGACAGGGTTACGAGCAGTACTTC. Amino acids: CASSPTGQGYEQYF. The V and J genes are TRBV9 and TRBJ2-7, with TRBD1 identical over 8 bases. Germline CDR1 and CDR2: SGDLS and YYNGEE. The V segment lost 4 bases and the J segment 4 bases; nucleotides outside the gene matches: 7. CDR3 length: 14 residues.

The rearrangement joins TRBV11-2 to TRBJ2-1; D might be TRBD1 (6 bases). CDR3 length: 15 residues. Trimming took off 4 bases at V and 6 bases at J, with 16 bases between the two ends. Germline V lookup: CDR1 SGHAT, CDR2 FQNNGV. The CDR3 DNA reads TGTGCCAGCAGCTCGAACAGGGTAGGAGGCAATGAGCAGTTCTTC. Its translation: CASSSNRVGGNEQFF.

The chain uses TRBV27 and TRBJ1-2; TRBD1 matches at 7 bases. Germline trimming cut 5 bases from V and 2 bases from J; bases unmatched to any gene: 5. Germline CDR1 is MNHEY and CDR2 is SMNVEV (reference sequence). This CDR3 has 14 residues. The CDR3 DNA follows: TGTGCCAGCAGTCTCCAACAGGGGAACTATGGCTACACCTTC. Encoded protein: CASSLQQGNYGYTF.

The chain joins TRBV11-2 to TRBJ2-5, with 12 bases identical to TRBD2. The CDR3 is 16 amino acids. The germline V gene encodes CDR1 SGHAT and CDR2 FQNNGV. V gave up 3 bases and J gave up 3 bases; unmatched junction bases: 5. Here the CDR3 reads CASSLGLAGGKETQYF. The CDR3 DNA is TGTGCCAGCAGCTTGGGACTAGCGGGTGGAAAAGAGACCCAGTACTTC.

This clone was seen repeatedly, ten times or more. The chain uses TRBV2 and TRBJ2-7, with D possibly TRBD2 on 6 matching bases. V was clipped by 3 bases and J by 2 bases, with 14 bases between them. The CDR3 spans 15 residues. The germline V gene has CDR1 SNHLY and CDR2 FYNNEI. The CDR3 DNA follows: TGTGCCAGCAGTGAGGGCGGGACGGAGGCCTACGAGCAGTACTTC. It codes for CASSEGGTEAYEQYF.

The rearrangement links TRBV6-5 to TRBJ2-2; no clear D. Germline assignment: CDR1 MNHEY and CDR2 SVGAGI. Trimming took off 7 bases at V and 5 bases at J, with 11 bases between the two ends. The CDR3 has 13 amino acids. The CDR3 sequence: CASTNGLTGELFF. CDR3 sequence (DNA): TGTGCCAGCACCAACGGGCTTACCGGGGAGCTGTTTTTT.

The rearrangement joins TRBV5-1 to TRBJ2-5; 8 nucleotides agree with TRBD1. V shed 0 bases, J shed 4 bases, and the junction held 8 bases outside the gene matches. This CDR3 spans 16 amino acids. The germline V gene has CDR1 SGHRS and CDR2 YFSETQ. The CDR3 sequence: CASSLAGQGGGETQYF. DNA for the CDR3: TGCGCCAGCAGCTTGGCCGGACAGGGAGGAGGAGAGACCCAGTACTTC.

This chain joins TRBV5-1 and TRBJ2-7, with D maybe TRBD2 (5 bases). Trimming shortened V by 5 bases and J by 0 bases, and 15 bases separated the two germline ends. The CDR3 is 15 residues long. Germline CDR1 and CDR2: SGHRS and YFSETQ. This CDR3 is CASRLVPGSSYEQYF. As DNA, the CDR3 is TGCGCCAGCAGGCTCGTCCCGGGATCCTCCTACGAGCAGTACTTC.

This CDR3 reads CASSPGTPNEQFF. The CDR3 DNA is TGTGCCAGCAGCCCCGGGACTCCAAATGAGCAGTTCTTC. The chain recombines TRBV9 with TRBJ2-1, with a possible D match to TRBD2 (6 bases). Germline CDR1 is SGDLS and CDR2 is YYNGEE. This CDR3 has 13 residues. Trimming left V 4 bases short and J 7 bases short, with 12 bases between.

The CDR3 reads CASSSPGTSGPRWAGELFF. CDR3 nucleotides: TGTGCCAGCAGTTCTCCCGGGACTAGCGGGCCCAGGTGGGCCGGGGAGCTGTTTTTT. The rearrangement uses TRBV27 and TRBJ2-2; 12 nucleotides agree with TRBD2. The germline V gene has CDR1 MNHEY and CDR2 SMNVEV (reference sequence). Unmatched junction bases numbered 15, after V lost 4 bases and J lost 6 bases. There are 19 residues in the CDR3.

The rearrangement uses TRBV5-1 and TRBJ2-7, with 8 bases matching TRBD2. Germline lookup yields CDR1 SGHRS and CDR2 YFSETQ. J lost 2 bases, V lost 0 bases, and 13 bases had no gene match. The CDR3 is made up of 18 amino acids. The CDR3 reads CASSLEGQASGFTYEQYF. The CDR3 nucleotides are TGCGCCAGCAGCTTGGAGGGGCAGGCTAGCGGGTTTACCTACGAGCAGTACTTC.

This sequence joins TRBV18 and TRBJ2-3, with D perhaps TRBD2 (5 bases). The CDR3 length is 14 residues. V gave up 8 bases and J gave up 0 bases, with 12 bases separating them. Germline assignment: CDR1 KGHSH and CDR2 LQKENI. The CDR3 spells CASRTAASTDTQYF. CDR3 bases: TGTGCCAGCCGGACTGCAGCAAGCACAGATACGCAGTATTTT.

In DNA, the CDR3 is TGCGCCAGCTCGTCCGGGGAGCTGTTTTTT. This codes for CASSSGELFF. The chain couples TRBV10-2 to TRBJ2-2; unclear D gene. CDR3 size: 10 residues. V dropped 8 bases and J dropped 6 bases, with 4 bases sitting between them. The germline CDR1 and CDR2 sequences are WSHSY and SAAADI.

V gene TRBV2 combines with J gene TRBJ2-4, with D unresolved. V lost 0 bases to trimming and J lost 0 bases, with 6 bases between them. Per germline, CDR1 SNHLY and CDR2 FYNNEI. The CDR3 runs to 15 residues. CDR3 protein: CASSEAGLAKNIQYF. For the CDR3, the DNA is TGTGCCAGCAGTGAAGCTGGATTAGCCAAAAACATTCAGTACTTC.

The V call is TRBV9, the J call TRBJ1-6; 9 nucleotides agree with TRBD1. The CDR3 extends over 15 amino acids. V shed 1 base, J shed 10 bases, and the junction held 6 bases outside the gene matches. CDR1 and CDR2 from the germline V gene are SGDLS and YYNGEE. The CDR3 reads CASSVKRTGDSPLHF. CDR3 in DNA: TGTGCCAGCAGCGTAAAGAGGACAGGGGACTCACCCCTCCACTTT.

The chain employs TRBV7-9 and TRBJ2-5; maybe TRBD1 (5 bases). V lost 5 bases, J lost 1 base, and 11 bases lay in between. CDR3 size: 14 residues. Germline V CDR1 and CDR2: SEHNR, FQNEAQ (reference sequence). As DNA, the CDR3 is TGTGCCAGCAGCATTCCAAGGGGCCAAGAGACCCAGTACTTC. Residues: CASSIPRGQETQYF.

The chain is built from TRBV18 and TRBJ1-1; 7 bases are shared with TRBD1. The trim removed 7 bases at V and 6 bases at J, leaving 5 bases unmatched. Germline V CDR1 and CDR2: KGHSH, LQKENI. The CDR3 sequence is 12 residues long. CDR3 in DNA: TGTGCCAGCTTAAGACAGGGCGCTGAAGCTTTCTTT. This sequence encodes CASLRQGAEAFF. The complete variable domain, with remaining parts taken from reference TRBV18 and TRBJ1-1, reads NAGVMQNPRHLVRRRGQEARLRCSPMKGHSHVYWYRQLPEEGLKFMVYLQKENIIDESGMPKERFSAEFPKEGPSILRIQQVVRGDSAAYFCASLRQGAEAFFGQGTRLTVV.

The V call is TRBV5-1, the J call TRBJ2-4; 8 nucleotides agree with TRBD2. From germline, CDR1 is SGHRS and CDR2 YFSETQ. The CDR3 is made up of 15 amino acids. Trimming removed 4 bases from V and 5 bases from J; junction bases left unmatched: 8. CDR3 loop: CASSTLAGRENIQYF. The CDR3 DNA is TGCGCCAGCAGCACCCTAGCGGGCCGAGAAAACATTCAGTACTTC.

The chain has TRBV7-8 and TRBJ2-2; 10 bases map to TRBD2. The CDR3 has 21 residues. Germline-derived CDR1 and CDR2 are SGHVS and FQNEAQ. V lost 1 base and J lost 3; bases outside the gene matches: 17. CDR3 in amino acids: CASSLVVGRLAGEADTGELFF. The CDR3 DNA sequence: TGTGCCAGCAGCTTAGTGGTCGGGCGTCTAGCGGGAGAGGCGGACACCGGGGAGCTGTTTTTT.

The rearrangement joins TRBV7-2 to TRBJ1-1, with D perhaps matching TRBD1 (5 bases). Trimming pared 6 bases from V and 6 bases from J, leaving 17 bases between. The CDR3 runs 14 residues. CDR1 is SGHTA, CDR2 FQGNSA, per germline. DNA of the CDR3: TGTGCCAGCAGTCAATACCCGGGACTGCCTGAAGCTTTCTTT. Translating gives CASSQYPGLPEAFF.

This chain uses TRBV6-4 with TRBJ2-5, with 9 bases aligning to TRBD2. V trimming: 2 bases; J trimming: 4 bases; junction bases outside the gene matches: 17. Per germline, CDR1 MRHNA and CDR2 SNTAGT. The CDR3 contains 19 residues. CDR3 nucleotide sequence: TGTGCCAGCAGTGACCGGGGGAGCGGGGGGCCCTATCGAGGAGAGACCCAGTACTTC. It specifies CASSDRGSGGPYRGETQYF.

A few counts support this clone. The V gene is TRBV4-3, the J gene TRBJ1-3, with unresolved D. The germline CDR1 and CDR2 sequences are LGHNA and YSLEER. This CDR3 is built from 14 residues. V was trimmed by 3 bases and J by 1 base, leaving 7 bases between them. CDR3 in amino acids: CASSQAGSGNTIYF. CDR3 DNA sequence: TGCGCCAGCAGCCAGGCAGGATCTGGAAACACCATATATTTT.

The J gene is TRBJ1-1, the V gene TRBV10-3; 7 bases map to TRBD1. V shed 1 base and J 11 bases; nucleotides not matched to a gene: 4. This CDR3 has 12 residues. Germline V gene lookup returns CDR1 ENHRY and CDR2 SYGVKD. The DNA of the CDR3 is TGTGCCATCAGTGAGTATAGGGGGCTGGCTTTCTTT. Translated, it gives CAISEYRGLAFF.

This sequence joins TRBV9 and TRBJ2-2, with a possible D match to TRBD1 (5 bases). Germline lookup yields CDR1 SGDLS and CDR2 YYNGEE. Deletions cut 4 bases from V and 1 base from J, with 11 bases between. The CDR3 runs to 15 residues. The CDR3 region is CASSPRQLNTGELFF. In DNA form, the CDR3 reads TGTGCCAGCAGCCCCCGACAGTTGAACACCGGGGAGCTGTTTTTT.

This clone has a count of ten or more. Additional DNA sequences in this sample encode the identical CDR3. The gene calls are TRBV5-8 and TRBJ1-2, with 11 bases that match TRBD1. The CDR3 spans 16 residues. J lost 3 bases, V lost 5 bases, and 9 bases had no gene match. Germline V lookup: CDR1 SGHTS, CDR2 YDEGEE. CDR3 residues: CASRRDRGSRHYGYTF. CDR3 in DNA: TGTGCCAGCAGACGGGACAGGGGGAGCAGACACTATGGCTACACCTTC.

The genes are TRBV18 and TRBJ1-6; D is possibly TRBD1 (5 bases). This CDR3 spans 15 amino acids. Trimming removed 0 bases from V and 5 bases from J, with 8 bases in between. Germline V gene data show CDR1 as KGHSH and CDR2 as LQKENI. For the CDR3, the DNA is TGTGCCAGCTCACCACCAGGGGACCATAATTCACCCCTCCACTTT. Protein sequence: CASSPPGDHNSPLHF.